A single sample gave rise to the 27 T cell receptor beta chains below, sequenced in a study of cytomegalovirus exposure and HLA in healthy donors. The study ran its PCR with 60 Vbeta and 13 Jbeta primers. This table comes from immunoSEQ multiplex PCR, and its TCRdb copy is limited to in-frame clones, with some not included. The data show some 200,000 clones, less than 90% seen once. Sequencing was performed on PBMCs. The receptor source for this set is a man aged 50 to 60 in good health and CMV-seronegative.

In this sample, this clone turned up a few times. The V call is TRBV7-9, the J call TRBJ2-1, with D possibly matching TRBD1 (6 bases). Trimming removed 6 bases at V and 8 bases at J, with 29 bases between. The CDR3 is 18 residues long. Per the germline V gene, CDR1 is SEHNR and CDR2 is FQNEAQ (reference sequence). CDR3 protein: CASRPRGPDDQRVDEQFF. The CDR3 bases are TGTGCCAGCAGGCCCAGGGGCCCCGACGACCAGCGAGTGGATGAGCAGTTCTTC.

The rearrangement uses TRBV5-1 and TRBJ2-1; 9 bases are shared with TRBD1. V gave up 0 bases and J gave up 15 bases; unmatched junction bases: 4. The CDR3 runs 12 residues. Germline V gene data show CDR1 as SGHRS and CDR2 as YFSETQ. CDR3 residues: CASSLGGQGGFF. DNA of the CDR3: TGCGCCAGCAGCTTGGGGGGACAGGGTGGGTTCTTC.

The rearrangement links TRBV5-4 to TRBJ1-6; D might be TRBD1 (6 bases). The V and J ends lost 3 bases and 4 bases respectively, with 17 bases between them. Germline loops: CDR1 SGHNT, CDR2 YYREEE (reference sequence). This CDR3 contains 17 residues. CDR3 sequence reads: CASSYEIGQLYNSPLHF. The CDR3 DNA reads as TGTGCCAGCAGCTATGAGATCGGACAGCTTTATAATTCACCCCTCCACTTT.

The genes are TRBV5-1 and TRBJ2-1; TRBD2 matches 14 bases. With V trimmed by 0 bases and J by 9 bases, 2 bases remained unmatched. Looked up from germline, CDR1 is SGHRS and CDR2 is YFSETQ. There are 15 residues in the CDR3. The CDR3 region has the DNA TGCGCCAGCAGCTTGGTGGGACTAGCGGGAGCTGAGCAGTTCTTC. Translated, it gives CASSLVGLAGAEQFF.

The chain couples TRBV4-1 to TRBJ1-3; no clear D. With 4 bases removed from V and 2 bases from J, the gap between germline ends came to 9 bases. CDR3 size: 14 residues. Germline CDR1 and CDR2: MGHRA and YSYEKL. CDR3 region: CASSLPLTGNTIYF. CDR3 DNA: TGCGCCAGCAGCCTTCCTTTAACTGGAAACACCATATATTTT.

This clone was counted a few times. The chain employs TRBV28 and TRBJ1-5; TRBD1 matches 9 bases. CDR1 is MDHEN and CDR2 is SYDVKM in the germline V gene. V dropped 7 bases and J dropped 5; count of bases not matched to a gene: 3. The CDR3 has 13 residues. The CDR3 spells CASTRTGDQPQHF. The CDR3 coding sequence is TGTGCCAGCACGAGGACAGGGGATCAGCCCCAGCATTTT.

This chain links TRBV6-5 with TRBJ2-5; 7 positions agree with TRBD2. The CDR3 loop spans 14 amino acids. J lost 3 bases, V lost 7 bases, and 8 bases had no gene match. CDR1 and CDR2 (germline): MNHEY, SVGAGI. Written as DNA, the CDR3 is TGTGCCAGCACTACGGTGGGAGGGGAAGAGACCCAGTACTTC. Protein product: CASTTVGGEETQYF.

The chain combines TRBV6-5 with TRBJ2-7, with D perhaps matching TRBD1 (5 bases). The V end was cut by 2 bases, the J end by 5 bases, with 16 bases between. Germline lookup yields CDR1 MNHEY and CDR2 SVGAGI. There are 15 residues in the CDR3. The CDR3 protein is CASSYTRDSLHEQYF. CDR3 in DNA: TGTGCCAGCAGTTACACCCGAGACAGCCTTCACGAGCAGTACTTC.

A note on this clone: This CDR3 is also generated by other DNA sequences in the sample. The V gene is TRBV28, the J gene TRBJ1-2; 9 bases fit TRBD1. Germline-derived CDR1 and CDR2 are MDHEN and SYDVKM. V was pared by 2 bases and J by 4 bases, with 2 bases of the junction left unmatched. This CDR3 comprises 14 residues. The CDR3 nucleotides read TGTGCCAGCAGTTTAACAGGGGGCGGCTATGGCTACACCTTC. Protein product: CASSLTGGGYGYTF.

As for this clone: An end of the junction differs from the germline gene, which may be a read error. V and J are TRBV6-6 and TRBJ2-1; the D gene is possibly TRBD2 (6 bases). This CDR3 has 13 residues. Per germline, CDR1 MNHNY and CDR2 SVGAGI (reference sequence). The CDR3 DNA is TGTGCCAGCAATTACCGGGAGTACAATGAGCAGTTCTTC. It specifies CASNYREYNEQFF.

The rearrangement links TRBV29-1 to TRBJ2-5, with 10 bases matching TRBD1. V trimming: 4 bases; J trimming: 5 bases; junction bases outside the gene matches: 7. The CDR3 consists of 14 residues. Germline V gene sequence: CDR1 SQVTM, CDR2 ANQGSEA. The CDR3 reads CSVAPGQGTETQYF. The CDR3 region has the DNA TGCAGCGTTGCCCCGGGACAGGGGACGGAGACCCAGTACTTC. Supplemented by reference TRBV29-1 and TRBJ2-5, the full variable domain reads SAVISQKPSRDICQRGTSLTIQCQVDSQVTMMFWYRQQPGQSLTLIATANQGSEATYESGFVIDKFPISRPNLTFSTLTVSNMSPEDSSIYLCSVAPGQGTETQYFGPGTRLLVL.

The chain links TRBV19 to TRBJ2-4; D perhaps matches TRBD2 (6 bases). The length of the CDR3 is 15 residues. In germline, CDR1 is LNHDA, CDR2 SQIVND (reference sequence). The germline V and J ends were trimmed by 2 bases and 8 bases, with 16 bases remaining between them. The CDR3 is CASSITGLSLDIQYF. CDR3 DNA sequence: TGTGCCAGTAGTATAACGGGACTGTCGCTGGACATTCAGTACTTC.

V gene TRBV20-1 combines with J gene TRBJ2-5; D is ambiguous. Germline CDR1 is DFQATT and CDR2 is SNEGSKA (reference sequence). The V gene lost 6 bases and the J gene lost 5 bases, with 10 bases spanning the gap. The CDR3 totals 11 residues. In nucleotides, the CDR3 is TGCAGTGCAACCGACTGGGAGACCCAGTACTTC. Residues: CSATDWETQYF.

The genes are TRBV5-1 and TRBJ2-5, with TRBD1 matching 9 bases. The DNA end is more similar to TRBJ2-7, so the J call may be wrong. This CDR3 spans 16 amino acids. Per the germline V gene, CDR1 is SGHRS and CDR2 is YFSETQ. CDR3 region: CASSLNTGGAVYEQYF. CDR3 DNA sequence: TGCGCCAGCAGCCTGAATACAGGGGGCGCCGTCTACGAGCAGTACTTC.

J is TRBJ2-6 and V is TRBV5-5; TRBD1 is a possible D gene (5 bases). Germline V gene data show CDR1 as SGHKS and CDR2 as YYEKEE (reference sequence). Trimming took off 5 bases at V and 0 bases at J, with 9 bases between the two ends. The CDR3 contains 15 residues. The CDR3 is CASRVGDSGANVLTF. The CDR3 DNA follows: TGTGCCAGCAGAGTAGGGGACTCTGGGGCCAACGTCCTGACTTTC. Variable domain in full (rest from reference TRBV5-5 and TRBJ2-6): DAGVTQSPTHLIKTRGQQVTLRCSPISGHKSVSWYQQVLGQGPQFIFQYYEKEERGRGNFPDRFSARQFPNYSSELNVNALLLGDSALYLCASRVGDSGANVLTFGAGSRLTVL.

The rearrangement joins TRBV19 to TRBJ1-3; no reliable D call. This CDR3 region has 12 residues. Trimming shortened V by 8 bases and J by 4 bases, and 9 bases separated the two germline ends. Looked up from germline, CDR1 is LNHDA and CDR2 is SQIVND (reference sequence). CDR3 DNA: TGTGCCAGTTCCACCGGGGGAAACACCATATATTTT. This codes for CASSTGGNTIYF. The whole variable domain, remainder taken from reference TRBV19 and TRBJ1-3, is DGGITQSPKYLFRKEGQNVTLSCEQNLNHDAMYWYRQDPGQGLRLIYYSQIVNDFQKGDIAEGYSVSREKKESFPLTVTSAQKNPTAFYLCASSTGGNTIYFGEGSWLTVV.

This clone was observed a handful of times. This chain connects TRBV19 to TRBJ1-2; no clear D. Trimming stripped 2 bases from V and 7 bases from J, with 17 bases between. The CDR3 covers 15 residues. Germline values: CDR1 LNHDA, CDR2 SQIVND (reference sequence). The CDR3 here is CASSIQTVSRSGYTF. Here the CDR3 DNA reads TGTGCCAGTAGTATACAAACTGTTTCGCGGAGTGGCTACACCTTC.

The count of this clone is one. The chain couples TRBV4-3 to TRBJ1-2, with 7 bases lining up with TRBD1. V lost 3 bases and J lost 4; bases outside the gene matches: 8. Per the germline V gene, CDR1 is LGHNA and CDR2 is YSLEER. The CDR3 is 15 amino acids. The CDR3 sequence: CASSQVGTAAYGYTF. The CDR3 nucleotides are TGCGCCAGCAGCCAGGTGGGGACAGCCGCCTATGGCTACACCTTC.

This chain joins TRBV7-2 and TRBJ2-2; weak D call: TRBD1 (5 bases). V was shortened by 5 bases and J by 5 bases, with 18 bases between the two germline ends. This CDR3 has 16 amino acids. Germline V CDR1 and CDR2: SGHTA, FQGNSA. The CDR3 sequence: CASSQHPTTVTGELFF. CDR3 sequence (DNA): TGTGCCAGCAGCCAACACCCCACGACAGTTACCGGGGAGCTGTTTTTT.

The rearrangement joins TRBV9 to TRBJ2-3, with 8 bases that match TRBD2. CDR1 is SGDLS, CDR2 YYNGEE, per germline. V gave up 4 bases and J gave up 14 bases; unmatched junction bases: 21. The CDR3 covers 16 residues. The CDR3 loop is CASSLSTEPAGGPLYF. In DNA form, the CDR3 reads TGTGCCAGCAGCCTATCGACCGAGCCTGCGGGGGGTCCATTGTATTTT. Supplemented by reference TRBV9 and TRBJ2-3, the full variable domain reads DSGVTQTPKHLITATGQRVTLRCSPRSGDLSVYWYQQSLDQGLQFLIQYYNGEERAKGNILERFSAQQFPDLHSELNLSSLELGDSALYFCASSLSTEPAGGPLYFGPGTRLTVL.

The CDR3 nucleotides read TGTGCCAGCAGTGTATTACAGGGGGCGGGCGAAAAACTGTTTTTT. It is translated as CASSVLQGAGEKLFF. The J gene is TRBJ1-4, the V gene TRBV6-1, with 9 nucleotides matching TRBD1. The V and J ends lost 4 bases and 8 bases, in that order; junction bases with no gene match: 8. This CDR3 contains 15 residues. The V gene's germline CDR1 is MNHNS and CDR2 SASEGT.

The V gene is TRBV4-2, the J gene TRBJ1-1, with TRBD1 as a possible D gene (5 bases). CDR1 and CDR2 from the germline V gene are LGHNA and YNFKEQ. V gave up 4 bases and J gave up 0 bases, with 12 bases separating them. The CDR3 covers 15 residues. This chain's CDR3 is CASSPRDSLNTEAFF. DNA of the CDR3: TGTGCCAGCAGCCCCCGGGACTCACTGAACACTGAAGCTTTCTTT.

The CDR3, as DNA: TGTGCCAGCAGCTTGCGAGCGTCAGGGGGCTCATATGGCTACACCTTC. Translation: CASSLRASGGSYGYTF. V and J are TRBV7-6 and TRBJ1-2, with 8 bases that match TRBD1. Germline V gives CDR1 SGHVS, CDR2 FNYEAQ. The CDR3 loop spans 16 amino acids. With V trimmed by 3 bases and J by 5 bases, 11 bases remained unmatched.

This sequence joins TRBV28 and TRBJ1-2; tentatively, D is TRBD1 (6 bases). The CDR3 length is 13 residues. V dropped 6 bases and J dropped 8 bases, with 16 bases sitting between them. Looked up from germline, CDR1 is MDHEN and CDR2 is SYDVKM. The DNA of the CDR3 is TGTGCCAGCAGAGTCTACAGGGACGGCGGCTACACCTTC. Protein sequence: CASRVYRDGGYTF.

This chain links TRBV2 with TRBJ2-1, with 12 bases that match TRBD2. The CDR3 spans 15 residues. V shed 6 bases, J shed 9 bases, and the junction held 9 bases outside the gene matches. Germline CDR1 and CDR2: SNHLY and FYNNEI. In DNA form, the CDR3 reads TGTGCCAGCAGAGGACTAGCGGGGACGTTTGGTGAGCAGTTCTTC. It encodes CASRGLAGTFGEQFF.

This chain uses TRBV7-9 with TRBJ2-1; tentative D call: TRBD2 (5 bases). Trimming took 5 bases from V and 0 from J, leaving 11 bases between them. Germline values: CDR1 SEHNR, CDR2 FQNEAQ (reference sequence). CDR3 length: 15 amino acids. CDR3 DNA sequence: TGTGCCAGCAGCCCTAGCAGGAGCTCCTACAATGAGCAGTTCTTC. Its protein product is CASSPSRSSYNEQFF.

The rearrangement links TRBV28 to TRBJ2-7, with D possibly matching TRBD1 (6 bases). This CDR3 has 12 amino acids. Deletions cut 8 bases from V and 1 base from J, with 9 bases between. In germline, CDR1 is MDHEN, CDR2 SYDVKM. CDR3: CASGQGSYEQYF. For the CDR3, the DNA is TGTGCCAGCGGGCAGGGGTCCTACGAGCAGTACTTC.